This T cell receptor (beta chain) was sequenced in a study of CD8+ T cells in alopecia areata. Study-level background: Tofacitinib was taken orally by treated patients, and the dose was 5 to 10 mg twice daily. Notes on the study in general: The study found that many expanded lesional clones persisted in scalp and blood during tofacitinib. Lesional scalp, notably in alopecia totalis/universalis, had clonality above that of normal scalp.

With respect to this clone: Its specificity is unknown. Other DNA variants within this sample encode the same CDR3.

cDNA reverse transcribed from extracted RNA served as the sequencing template. The protocol was immunoSEQ multiplex PCR, while the TCRdb copy is restricted to in-frame clones and leaves out a portion. The sample contains roughly 100,000 clones, about 44% of which appear only once. Germline V gives CDR1 SEHNR, CDR2 FQNEAQ (reference sequence). The CDR3 is made up of 14 amino acids. V shed 2 bases and J shed 5 bases, with 12 bases lying between them. Sample treatment: oral pan-JAK inhibitor, 5-10 mg twice daily. The material sequenced was CD8+ T cells sorted from blood, taken at week 24, from a patient treated with tofacitinib. The chain is built from TRBV7-9 and TRBJ1-1; D is unclear. This TCR came from a human donor with alopecia areata. The CDR3 DNA sequence: TGTGCCAGCAGCTTAAAGGTGGAGGGAACTGAAGCTTTCTTT. Protein sequence: CASSLKVEGTEAFF. The entire variable domain, with the rest obtained from reference TRBV7-9 and TRBJ1-1, is as follows: DTGVSQNPRHKITKRGQNVTFRCDPISEHNRLYWYRQTLGQGPEFLTYFQNEAQLEKSRLLSDRFSAERPKGSFSTLEIQRTEQGDSAMYLCASSLKVEGTEAFFGQGTRLTVV.